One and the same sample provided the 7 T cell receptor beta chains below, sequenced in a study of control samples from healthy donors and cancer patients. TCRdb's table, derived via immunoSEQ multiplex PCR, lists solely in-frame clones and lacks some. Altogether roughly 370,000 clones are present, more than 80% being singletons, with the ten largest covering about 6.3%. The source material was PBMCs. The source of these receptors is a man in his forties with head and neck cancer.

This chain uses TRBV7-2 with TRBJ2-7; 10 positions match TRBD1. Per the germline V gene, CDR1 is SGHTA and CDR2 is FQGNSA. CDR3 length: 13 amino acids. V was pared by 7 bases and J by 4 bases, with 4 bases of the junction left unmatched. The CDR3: CASTGTGAYEQYF. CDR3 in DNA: TGTGCCAGCACCGGGACAGGGGCGTACGAGCAGTACTTC.

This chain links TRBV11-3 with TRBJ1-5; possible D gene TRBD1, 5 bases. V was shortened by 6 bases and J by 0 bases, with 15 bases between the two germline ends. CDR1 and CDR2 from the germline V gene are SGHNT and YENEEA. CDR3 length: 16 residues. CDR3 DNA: TGTGCCAGCAGAGAAAAGACAGAAACTAGCAATCAGCCCCAGCATTTT. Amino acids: CASREKTETSNQPQHF.

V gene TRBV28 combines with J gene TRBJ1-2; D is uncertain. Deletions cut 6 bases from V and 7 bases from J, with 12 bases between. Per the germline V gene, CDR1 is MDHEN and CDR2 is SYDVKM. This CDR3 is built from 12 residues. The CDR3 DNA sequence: TGTGCCAGCAGCCTTGACATGCTTGGCTACACCTTC. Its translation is CASSLDMLGYTF.

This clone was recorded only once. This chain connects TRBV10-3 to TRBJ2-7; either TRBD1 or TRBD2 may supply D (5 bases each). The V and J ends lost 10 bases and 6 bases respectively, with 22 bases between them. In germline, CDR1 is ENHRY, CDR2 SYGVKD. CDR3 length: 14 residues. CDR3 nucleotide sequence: TGTGCCACTAAGTCCCGGGACGGAGTCTTCGAGCAGTACTTC. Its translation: CATKSRDGVFEQYF.

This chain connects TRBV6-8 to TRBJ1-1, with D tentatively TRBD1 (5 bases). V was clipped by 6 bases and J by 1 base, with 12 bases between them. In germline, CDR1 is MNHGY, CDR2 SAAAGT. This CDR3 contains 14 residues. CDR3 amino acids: CASSGWGGNTEAFF. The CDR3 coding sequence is TGTGCCAGCAGCGGCTGGGGGGGGAACACTGAAGCTTTCTTT.

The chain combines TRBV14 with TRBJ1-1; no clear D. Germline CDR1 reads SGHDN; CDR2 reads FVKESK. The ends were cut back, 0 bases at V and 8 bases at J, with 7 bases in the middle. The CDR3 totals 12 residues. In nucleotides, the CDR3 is TGTGCCAGCAGCCAAGACTTGGGGGAAGCTTTCTTT. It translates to CASSQDLGEAFF.

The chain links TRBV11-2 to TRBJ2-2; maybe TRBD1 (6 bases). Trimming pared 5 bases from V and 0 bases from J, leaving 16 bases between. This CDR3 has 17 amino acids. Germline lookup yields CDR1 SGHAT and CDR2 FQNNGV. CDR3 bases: TGTGCCAGCAGCCCCCCCTCAGGGGTTCCGAACACCGGGGAGCTGTTTTTT. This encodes CASSPPSGVPNTGELFF.